These T cell receptor beta chains were read from a single sample in a study of cytomegalovirus exposure and HLA in healthy donors. The table came from immunoSEQ multiplex PCR; TCRdb's copy has only in-frame clones and leaves some out. The data hold about 300,000 clones, with 80% to 90% observed a single time. Sample: PBMCs. All receptors come from a man aged 35-49 years in good health and CMV-seropositive. Both conserved end residues are part of each CDR3. D genes are given only for firm matches. Not every row has a clone size; where given, it reads once, few, many or a size class.

TRBD2	-	TRBV7-6	TRBJ2-7	TGTGCCAGCAGCGAGCGTCTAGCGGAAACCTACGAGCAGTACTTC	CASSERLAETYEQYF
TRBD1	-	TRBV28	TRBJ1-2	TGTGCCAGCAGTCGGGACAGGGGGATTGGCTACACCTTC	CASSRDRGIGYTF
TRBD2	-	TRBV7-2	TRBJ2-7	TGTGCCAGCAGCTTAGATAGCGGGGGGCCCTACGAGCAGTACTTC	CASSLDSGGPYEQYF
-	-	TRBV7-9	TRBJ1-1	TGTGCCAGCAGCCTCAGGGAGGGTATGAACACTGAAGCTTTCTTT	CASSLREGMNTEAFF
-	-	TRBV6-5	TRBJ1-2	TGTGCCAGCAGAACCGACAGAGGCTATGGCTACACCTTC	CASRTDRGYGYTF
TRBD1	few	TRBV5-6	TRBJ2-6	TGTGCCAGCAGCGACCGGGACAGCGTCTCTGGGGCCAACGTCCTGACTTTC	CASSDRDSVSGANVLTF
-	-	TRBV28	TRBJ1-2	TGTGCCAGCAGTTTATTTACAGGGAACTATGGCTACACCTTC	CASSLFTGNYGYTF
TRBD2	once	TRBV4-2	TRBJ2-7	TGTGCCAGCAGCCAATATCAACTAGCGGGAGAAGGAGACGGCTACGAGCAGTACTTC	CASSQYQLAGEGDGYEQYF
TRBD2	-	TRBV28	TRBJ2-7	TGTGCCACTTCCCTTGGAGAGCGGGGTACCTACGAGCAGTACTTC	CATSLGERGTYEQYF
TRBD2	-	TRBV2	TRBJ2-1	TGTGCCAGCACTTTACTAGCGGGAGGGCCGGTTGAGCAGTTCTTC	CASTLLAGGPVEQFF
TRBD1	-	TRBV13	TRBJ2-2	TGTGCCAGCAGCCGACAGGGGGGCGGGGAGCTGTTTTTT	CASSRQGGGELFF
TRBD2	-	TRBV5-1	TRBJ2-7	TGCGCCAGCAGCTTCGCCGGGACTAGCTCCTACGAGCAGTACTTC	CASSFAGTSSYEQYF
TRBD1	-	TRBV5-1	TRBJ2-4	TGCGCCAGCAGCTTGGATAGGACAGGGCTAGCCAAAAACATTCAGTACTTC	CASSLDRTGLAKNIQYF
TRBD1	-	TRBV5-1	TRBJ1-2	TGCGCCAGCAGCATAGACAGGGATCACTATGGCTACACCTTC	CASSIDRDHYGYTF
-	-	TRBV11-3	TRBJ2-1	TGTGCCAGCAGCTTAGGGGGACTGAGCTCCTACAATGAGCAGTTCTTC	CASSLGGLSSYNEQFF
TRBD1	once	TRBV27	TRBJ2-7	TGTGCCAGCAGTTGGACAGGGGCGATGGGCCGCGAGCAGTACTTC	CASSWTGAMGREQYF
TRBD2	-	TRBV2	TRBJ2-1	TGTGCCAGCAGTGAAGCGGGCCTAGCGGGAGTCACTGAGCAGTTCTTC	CASSEAGLAGVTEQFF
-	-	TRBV5-1	TRBJ2-2	TGCGCCAGCAGCTTTCTACAGGGAGGGGGCACCGGGGAGCTGTTTTTT	CASSFLQGGGTGELFF
-	-	TRBV2	TRBJ2-7	TGTGCCAGCAGTGTTGGCGGGGCTACCTACGAGCAGTACTTC	CASSVGGATYEQYF
-	-	TRBV2	TRBJ1-2	TGTGCCAGCAGTGAACAGGGGATCTCCTATGGCTACACCTTC	CASSEQGISYGYTF
TRBD1	-	TRBV6-1	TRBJ2-7	TGTGCCAGCTTACGGACAGGGGGCCCCAAGCAGTACTTC	CASLRTGGPKQYF
TRBD1	few	TRBV28	TRBJ2-6	TGTGCCAGCAGCCTAGTCCCGGGACAGGGATCGGGGGCCAACGTCCTGACTTTC	CASSLVPGQGSGANVLTF
-	-	TRBV6-1	TRBJ1-5	TGTGCCAGCAGTCTTTCTGGGAGGGGCAATCAGCCCCAGCATTTT	CASSLSGRGNQPQHF
-	-	TRBV7-9	TRBJ2-3	TGTGCCAGCAGACCCGGTGTGTTGGATACGCAGTATTTT	CASRPGVLDTQYF
-	once	TRBV10-3	TRBJ1-1	TGTGCCATCAGTGACCTTCAGGGAATGGGCACTGAAGCTTTCTTT	CAISDLQGMGTEAFF
-	few	TRBV2	TRBJ1-1	TGTGCCAGCAGCGTGCGCAGGGATGAAGCTTTCTTT	CASSVRRDEAFF
TRBD1	-	TRBV6-5	TRBJ1-5	TGTGCCAGCAGTTACGGGGTCAGGGGGCAGCCCCAGCATTTT	CASSYGVRGQPQHF
TRBD1	-	TRBV2	TRBJ2-5	TGTGCCAGCAGCCCCGGGACAGTCAACCAAGAGACCCAGTACTTC	CASSPGTVNQETQYF
TRBD2	-	TRBV7-2	TRBJ2-5	TGTGCCAGCAGCTTAGAAGCGGGAGTAACGGGGACCCAGTACTTC	CASSLEAGVTGTQYF
TRBD1	-	TRBV19	TRBJ2-7	TGTGCCAGTAGTATTCAGGGACAGGCCTACGAGCAGTACTTC	CASSIQGQAYEQYF
-	-	TRBV7-9	TRBJ2-7	TGTGCCAGCAGCTGGGGCAGGGGACCCTACGAGCAGTACTTC	CASSWGRGPYEQYF
-	-	TRBV5-1	TRBJ2-7	TGCGCCAGCAGCTTGTCCCACAGAGACTACGAGCAGTACTTC	CASSLSHRDYEQYF
TRBD1	-	TRBV7-8	TRBJ1-1	TGTGCCAGCAGCGCCCTTTCCGGGCAGGGGGCTTTGAACACTGAAGCTTTCTTT	CASSALSGQGALNTEAFF
-	-	TRBV5-1	TRBJ2-3	TGCGCCAGCACGGACGGGCCAGGGGAGACAGATACGCAGTATTTT	CASTDGPGETDTQYF
-	-	TRBV5-6	TRBJ2-5	TGTGCCAGCAGCCCTGACTATAAAGAGACCCAGTACTTC	CASSPDYKETQYF
TRBD1	-	TRBV6-1	TRBJ2-7	TGTGCCAGCAGTGCCTGGGGGACAGGGGGCGGCGAGCAGTACTTC	CASSAWGTGGGEQYF
TRBD2	-	TRBV29-1	TRBJ2-3	TGCAGCGTCCAGGGGTTATTGGCGGGAGGTCGCACAGATACGCAGTATTTT	CSVQGLLAGGRTDTQYF
-	-	TRBV7-6	TRBJ2-1	TGTGCCAGCAGCTCCTCTCCCTCCTACAATGAGCAGTTCTTC	CASSSSPSYNEQFF
-	-	TRBV2	TRBJ2-1	TGTGCCAGCAGTGGACAGCAGATGAATGAGCAGTTCTTC	CASSGQQMNEQFF
-	-	TRBV29-1	TRBJ1-1	TGCAGCGTGGATTCGGGGGGGGACTCTGAAGCTTTCTTT	CSVDSGGDSEAFF
-	-	TRBV19	TRBJ2-5	TGTGCCAGTAGTTCCTTTGGCCAGGTCGGGGAGGAGACCCAGTACTTC	CASSSFGQVGEETQYF
-	-	TRBV2	TRBJ1-5	TGTGCCAGCAGTCTAACTCAGGGGACGGCGTATTTT	CASSLTQGTAYF
-	once	TRBV27	TRBJ1-4	TGTGCCAGCAGTTATATCGGGTCCGATGAAAAACTGTTTTTT	CASSYIGSDEKLFF
TRBD1	-	TRBV5-5	TRBJ2-1	TGTGCCAGCAGAAGAGGACAGGGGGTCGAGAATGAGCAGTTCTTC	CASRRGQGVENEQFF
-	-	TRBV19	TRBJ2-1	TGTGCCAGTAGTACGGGGAATGAGCAGTTCTTC	CASSTGNEQFF
TRBD1	-	TRBV18	TRBJ1-1	TGTGCCAGCTCAAAAGTGACACCAGGGGGGAACACTGAAGCTTTCTTT	CASSKVTPGGNTEAFF
TRBD2	-	TRBV5-1	TRBJ2-1	TGCGCCAGCAGCCGGACTAGCGCAGGGGTTTACAATGAGCAGTTCTTC	CASSRTSAGVYNEQFF
-	-	TRBV11-2	TRBJ1-4	TGTGCCAGCAGCTTATCGGGGGGACTGGGAAAACTGTTTTTT	CASSLSGGLGKLFF
-	-	TRBV29-1	TRBJ2-2	TGCAGCGTTGAACTAGCCAACACCGGGGAGCTGTTTTTT	CSVELANTGELFF
-	once	TRBV5-1	TRBJ2-4	TGCGCCAGCAGCTTGGCGGCAGGGGTCGAAAACATTCAGTACTTC	CASSLAAGVENIQYF
-	-	TRBV2	TRBJ2-5	TGTGCCAGCAGTGTCAGGCAGCAAGAGACCCAGTACTTC	CASSVRQQETQYF
TRBD2	-	TRBV19	TRBJ2-7	TGTGCCAGTAGTGGGGGTCTAGCGGGATACCACGAGCAGTACTTC	CASSGGLAGYHEQYF
-	-	TRBV5-1	TRBJ2-7	TGCGCCAGCAGCTTGGTGGGGCGGACAGTCCAAGCCGAGCAGTACTTC	CASSLVGRTVQAEQYF
-	-	TRBV15	TRBJ2-1	TGTGCCACCAGCAGAGATCACTACCAAGCCCTAAAGTTCTTC	CATSRDHYQALKFF
-	-	TRBV19	TRBJ1-1	TGTGCCAGTAGGCTCGCAGGGATGAACACTGAAGCTTTCTTT	CASRLAGMNTEAFF
TRBD1	-	TRBV27	TRBJ1-2	TGTGCCAGCAGCCTCAGGGGGAGTTCCTATGGCTACACCTTC	CASSLRGSSYGYTF
-	-	TRBV5-4	TRBJ2-3	TGTGCCAGCAGCTTCGGGGACTCCTCCCAGGATACGCAGTATTTT	CASSFGDSSQDTQYF
-	once	TRBV13	TRBJ2-3	TGTGCCAGCAGCCCGACTGGAGGCGCAGATACGCAGTATTTT	CASSPTGGADTQYF
-	-	TRBV7-3	TRBJ1-1	TGTGCCAGCAGCCCTGGGGGAGGGGTCACTGAAGCTTTCTTT	CASSPGGGVTEAFF
-	few	TRBV12-5	TRBJ2-1	TGTGCTAGTGGTCCCGGGGGGCTCAGGGAGCAGTTCTTC	CASGPGGLREQFF